A selection of T cell receptor beta chains follows, all from one sample in a study of blood T cell repertoires in COVID-19. The table came from immunoSEQ multiplex PCR; TCRdb's copy has only in-frame clones and leaves some out. The data show around 160,000 clones, around 90% seen once. The sequencing sample was made of peripheral blood. The receptors originated from a man aged 60-69 years with acute or convalescent COVID-19. Both conserved end residues are part of each CDR3. D genes are given only for firm matches. Expanded clones are given a class, and other clones once, few, many or no size at all.

D: NA; V: TRBV30; size: NA; J: TRBJ1-3; DNA: TGTGCCTGGAGTAGCCTCGGAGGGGCCGGAAACACCATATATTTT; CDR3: CAWSSLGGAGNTIYF
D: TRBD1; V: TRBV4-1; size: NA; J: TRBJ2-7; DNA: TGCGCCAGCAGCCAGCCGGGACAGGGGGAGCAGTACTTC; CDR3: CASSQPGQGEQYF
D: TRBD1; V: TRBV2; size: NA; J: TRBJ1-1; DNA: TGTGCCAGCAGTGTCCGGGACAGGGCCAGTGAAGCTTTCTTT; CDR3: CASSVRDRASEAFF
D: TRBD1; V: TRBV6-5; size: NA; J: TRBJ1-5; DNA: TGTGCCAGCAGTTACACAGGGGGCAATCAGCCCCAGCATTTT; CDR3: CASSYTGGNQPQHF
D: NA; V: TRBV6-6; size: few; J: TRBJ2-6; DNA: TGTGCCAGCACGCCCTTGAGCTCTGGGGCCAACGTCCTGACTTTC; CDR3: CASTPLSSGANVLTF
D: NA; V: TRBV5-8; size: NA; J: TRBJ1-2; DNA: TGTGCCAGCAGCTTGTTCCCCCGTGAGCCTTATGGCTACACCTTC; CDR3: CASSLFPREPYGYTF
D: NA; V: TRBV3-1/TRBV3-2; size: once; J: TRBJ1-1; DNA: TGTGCCAGCAGCCAAAGGGGACAGAACACTGAAGCTTTCTTT; CDR3: CASSQRGQNTEAFF
D: NA; V: TRBV10-3; size: NA; J: TRBJ2-5; DNA: TGTGCCATCAGTGCCACAGGAGAGTTCTTCGAGACCCAGTACTTC; CDR3: CAISATGEFFETQYF
D: NA; V: TRBV12-5; size: NA; J: TRBJ1-3; DNA: TGTGCTAGTGGTTTGGTACAAAGAGGATACCTAGTCTCTGGAAACACCATATATTTT; CDR3: CASGLVQRGYLVSGNTIYF
D: NA; V: TRBV11-3; size: once; J: TRBJ2-7; DNA: TGTGCCAGCAGCTTGTACTACTCCTACGAGCAGTACTTC; CDR3: CASSLYYSYEQYF
D: NA; V: TRBV4-1; size: NA; J: TRBJ2-7; DNA: TGCGCCAGCAGCCCCGACAGAGCCTACGAGCAGTACTTC; CDR3: CASSPDRAYEQYF
D: NA; V: TRBV2; size: few; J: TRBJ1-3; DNA: TGTGCCAGCAGTGAAGAGGGGCTCTCTGGAAACACCATATATTTT; CDR3: CASSEEGLSGNTIYF
D: TRBD1; V: TRBV7-2; size: NA; J: TRBJ1-4; DNA: TGTGCCAGCAGCTCGACAGGGGCTAATGAAAAACTGTTTTTT; CDR3: CASSSTGANEKLFF
D: NA; V: TRBV30; size: NA; J: TRBJ1-1; DNA: TGTGCCCAAGGGCGGGGGAATGAAGCTTTCTTT; CDR3: CAQGRGNEAFF
D: NA; V: TRBV11-3; size: NA; J: TRBJ2-2; DNA: TGTGCCAGCAGCCAGGGGGGCGGGGAGCTGTTTTTT; CDR3: CASSQGGGELFF
D: NA; V: TRBV7-9; size: NA; J: TRBJ2-1; DNA: TGTGCCAGCGCTGGCGGGGATGAGCAGTTCTTC; CDR3: CASAGGDEQFF
D: NA; V: TRBV5-1; size: NA; J: TRBJ2-7; DNA: TGCGCCAGCAGCTTGGGGGCAGGGGGGAAAGAGCAGTACTTC; CDR3: CASSLGAGGKEQYF
D: NA; V: TRBV9; size: NA; J: TRBJ1-1; DNA: TGTGCCAGCAGCGTTTCGGGGGGCATGGGTTCGACTGAAGCTTTCTTT; CDR3: CASSVSGGMGSTEAFF
D: TRBD1; V: TRBV5-1; size: NA; J: TRBJ2-3; DNA: TGCGCCAGCAGCAGGGGACAGGGACGCACAGATACGCAGTATTTT; CDR3: CASSRGQGRTDTQYF
D: NA; V: TRBV15; size: NA; J: TRBJ1-3; DNA: TGTGCCACCAGCAGTGCCCTGGGACACTCATTCTCTGGAAACACCATATATTTT; CDR3: CATSSALGHSFSGNTIYF
D: TRBD1; V: TRBV7-2; size: NA; J: TRBJ2-7; DNA: TGTGCCAGCAGCTCTGCTCAGGGGGCGCGTGAGCAGTACTTC; CDR3: CASSSAQGAREQYF
D: NA; V: TRBV5-6; size: NA; J: TRBJ2-2; DNA: TGTGCCAGCAGCTTGGTATCAAGTAGCTTAAACACCGGGGAGCTGTTTTTT; CDR3: CASSLVSSSLNTGELFF
D: NA; V: TRBV18; size: NA; J: TRBJ1-5; DNA: TGTGCCAGCTCACTTGACCCGGGACTAACTAGCAATCAGCCCCAGCATTTT; CDR3: CASSLDPGLTSNQPQHF
D: NA; V: TRBV30; size: NA; J: TRBJ1-5; DNA: TGTGCCTGGAGTGACACGAATAGCAATCAGCCCCAGCATTTT; CDR3: CAWSDTNSNQPQHF
D: NA; V: TRBV9; size: NA; J: TRBJ1-1; DNA: TGTGCCAGCAGCGTCGATGGCATCAACACTGAAGCTTTCTTT; CDR3: CASSVDGINTEAFF
D: NA; V: TRBV5-5; size: once; J: TRBJ1-1; DNA: TGTGCCAGCAGCTTGAGGGGAGGAGGGACGCTGGACACTGAAGCTTTCTTT; CDR3: CASSLRGGGTLDTEAFF
D: TRBD2; V: TRBV5-6; size: few; J: TRBJ2-7; DNA: TGTGCCAGCAGCCGAACCGGACTAGCGGGTTTCTCCTACGAGCAGTACTTC; CDR3: CASSRTGLAGFSYEQYF
D: NA; V: TRBV18; size: NA; J: TRBJ1-2; DNA: TGTGCCAGCTCACCGACAAGAATCAGATCTAACTATGGCTACACCTTC; CDR3: CASSPTRIRSNYGYTF
D: NA; V: TRBV11-2; size: NA; J: TRBJ2-4; DNA: TGTGCCAGCAGGCAGGGCCCTGAAGCCAAAAACATTCAGTACTTC; CDR3: CASRQGPEAKNIQYF
D: TRBD1; V: TRBV5-6; size: few; J: TRBJ1-1; DNA: TGTGCCAGCAGCTTAAGGGTCCTCTCCGGGACAGTCCACACTGAAGCTTTCTTT; CDR3: CASSLRVLSGTVHTEAFF
D: TRBD2; V: TRBV4-1; size: NA; J: TRBJ2-5; DNA: TGCGCCAGCAGCCAAGGGCTAGCGGGGACTAAAGAGACCCAGTACTTC; CDR3: CASSQGLAGTKETQYF
D: NA; V: TRBV30; size: NA; J: TRBJ1-2; DNA: TGTGCCTGGAGTGTACTTAGGTGGGCCACCTTC; CDR3: CAWSVLRWATF
D: TRBD2; V: TRBV9; size: once; J: TRBJ2-1; DNA: TGTGCCAGCAGCGTCGGACTTAGCGGGGGTTACAATGAGCAGTTCTTC; CDR3: CASSVGLSGGYNEQFF
D: TRBD1; V: TRBV9; size: once; J: TRBJ1-1; DNA: TGTGCCAGCAGCGTAGGAACGGGACAGACACCAGGGGCTTTCTTT; CDR3: CASSVGTGQTPGAFF
D: TRBD1; V: TRBV9; size: NA; J: TRBJ2-2; DNA: TGTGCCAGCAGCGAGGGGGACAGTTCGACCGGGGAGCTGTTTTTT; CDR3: CASSEGDSSTGELFF
D: NA; V: TRBV7-6; size: NA; J: TRBJ2-5; DNA: TGTGCCAGCAGCTTAGCGCCAAACTTGCAAGAGACCCAGTACTTC; CDR3: CASSLAPNLQETQYF
D: TRBD2; V: TRBV11-3; size: NA; J: TRBJ2-3; DNA: TGTGCCAGCAGTACCGGGGGGGCGGAAACAGATACGCAGTATTTT; CDR3: CASSTGGAETDTQYF